This TCR beta chain was identified during a study of CD8+CD57+ T cells in acquired aplastic anemia. Turning to the study itself: On average, sorted CD4+ and CD8+ cells gave about 2.9 ug of DNA. The study's findings and limits: Found in both controls and patients were some 30 CD8+ CDR3 sequences.

Patients sequenced had flow cytometry evidence of CD8+CD57+ cell expansion. Acquired aplastic anemia of severe grade affected all patients. Blood came from patients not yet given any therapy. The CDR3 has 14 residues. CDR1 is SGHTA and CDR2 is FQGNSA in the germline V gene. Trimming cost V 5 bases and J 5 bases, with 15 bases left between them. Genomic DNA, the template, was used for profiling of the TCR beta VDJ and CDR3. TCRdb independently ran MiXCR on the reads; one entry per CDR3 protein. In the table there are roughly 280,000 distinct CDR3 sequences, around three fifths of which are singletons. With respect to this clonotype: Its target is not known.

This receptor was taken from a human donor with aplastic anemia. The rearrangement uses TRBV7-2 and TRBJ2-5; D possibly corresponds to TRBD1 (6 bases). The material sequenced was sorted CD4+, CD8+, or CD8+CD57+ T cells (not recorded which) from PBMCs. The CDR3 coding sequence is TGTGCCAGCAGCGCGCGGACAGCGACGGAGACCCAGTACTTC. This codes for CASSARTATETQYF.